The sequence of this T cell receptor (beta chain) was determined in a study of cytomegalovirus exposure and HLA in healthy donors. Looking at the study overall: Earlier sequencing of 150 million to 200 million T cells yielded 100 million to 140 million unique TCR beta sequences.

Study findings and constraints: In a later analysis, TCR beta V- and J-gene trimming was associated with a missense DCLRE1C variant. In a later analysis, across HLA loci, associated TCR counts were highest for DRB1, lowest for HLA-C. Some V segments, TRBV6-2 and TRBV6-3 among them, were indistinguishable and were therefore excluded.

A word on this clone: Its specificity is unknown.

Amplification used 60 Vbeta primers and 13 Jbeta primers. Measured with immunoSEQ multiplex PCR; TCRdb has only the in-frame clones, and not every one. The sample shows roughly 180,000 clones, approximately 71% of them seen only once. The CDR3 runs 11 residues. The TCR comes from a woman in her thirties or forties in good health and CMV-seropositive. What was sequenced was PBMCs. The chain links TRBV12-2 to TRBJ2-1; TRBD2 was called by the table and not checked on the DNA. TRBV12-2 is tagged as a pseudogene. CDR3 amino acids: CASRLYELQFF. CDR3 nucleotides: TGTGCAAGTCGCTTATATGAGTTGCAGTTCTTC.